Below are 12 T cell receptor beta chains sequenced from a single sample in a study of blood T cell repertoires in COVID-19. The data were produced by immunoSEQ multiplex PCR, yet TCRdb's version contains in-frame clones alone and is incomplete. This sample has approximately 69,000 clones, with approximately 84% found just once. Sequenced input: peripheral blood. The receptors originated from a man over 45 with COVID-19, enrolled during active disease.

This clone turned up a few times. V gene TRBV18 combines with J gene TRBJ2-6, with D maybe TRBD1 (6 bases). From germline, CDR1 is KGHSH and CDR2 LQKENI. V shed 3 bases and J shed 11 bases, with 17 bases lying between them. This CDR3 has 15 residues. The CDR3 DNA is TGTGCCAGCTCACCGCAACAGGGCCCCCTAGACGTCCTGACTTTC. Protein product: CASSPQQGPLDVLTF. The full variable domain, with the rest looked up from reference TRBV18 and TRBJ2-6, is NAGVMQNPRHLVRRRGQEARLRCSPMKGHSHVYWYRQLPEEGLKFMVYLQKENIIDESGMPKERFSAEFPKEGPSILRIQQVVRGDSAAYFCASSPQQGPLDVLTFGAGSRLTVL.

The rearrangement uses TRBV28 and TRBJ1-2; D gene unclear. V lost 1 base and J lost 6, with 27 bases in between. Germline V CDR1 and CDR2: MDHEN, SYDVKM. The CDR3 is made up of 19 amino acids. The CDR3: CASSLSLSGSTWRFDGYTF. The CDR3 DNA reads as TGTGCCAGCAGTTTATCACTTTCGGGATCGACATGGAGATTCGATGGCTACACCTTC.

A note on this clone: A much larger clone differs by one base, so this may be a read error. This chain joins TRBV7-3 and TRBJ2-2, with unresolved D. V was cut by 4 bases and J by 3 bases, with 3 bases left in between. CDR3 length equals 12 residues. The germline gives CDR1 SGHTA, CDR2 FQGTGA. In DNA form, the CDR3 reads TGTGCCAGCAGCTCCTACACCGGGGAGCTGTTTTTT. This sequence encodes CASSSYTGELFF. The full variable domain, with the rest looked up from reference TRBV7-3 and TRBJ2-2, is GAGVSQTPSNKVTEKGKYVELRCDPISGHTALYWYRQSLGQGPEFLIYFQGTGAADDSGLPNDRFFAVRPEGSVSTLKIQRTERGDSAVYLCASSSYTGELFFGEGSRLTVL.

The CDR3, as DNA: TGTGCCAGCAGCAGAGGGACAGGGGGCCAGTTTTATGGCTACACCTTC. Translating it yields CASSRGTGGQFYGYTF. The chain uses TRBV5-4 and TRBJ1-2; 12 bases are a match to TRBD1. The germline V gene has CDR1 SGHNT and CDR2 YYREEE (reference sequence). The CDR3 is made up of 16 amino acids. The J segment lost 5 bases and the V segment lost 4 bases, leaving 9 bases of the junction unmatched.

This CDR3 reads CASSKDDQAPGDEQFF. CDR3 nucleotide sequence: TGTGCCAGCAGCAAAGACGACCAAGCCCCGGGGGATGAGCAGTTCTTC. The chain uses TRBV21-1 and TRBJ2-1; TRBD2, the D gene given by the table, was not confirmed from the DNA. TRBV21-1 constitutes a pseudogene. The CDR3 sequence is 16 residues long.

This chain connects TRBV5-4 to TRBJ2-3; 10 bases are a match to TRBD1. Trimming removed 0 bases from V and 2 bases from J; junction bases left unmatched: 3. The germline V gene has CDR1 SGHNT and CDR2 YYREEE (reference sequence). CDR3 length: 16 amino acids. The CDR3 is CASSLAGQGFTDTQYF. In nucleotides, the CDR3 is TGTGCCAGCAGCTTGGCGGGACAGGGGTTCACAGATACGCAGTATTTT.

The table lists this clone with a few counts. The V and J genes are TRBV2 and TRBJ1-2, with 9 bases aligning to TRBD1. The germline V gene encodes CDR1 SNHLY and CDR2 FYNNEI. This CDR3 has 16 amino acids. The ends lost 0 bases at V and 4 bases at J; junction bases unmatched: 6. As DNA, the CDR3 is TGTGCCAGCAGTGAAGCGGGGGGACAGGGTCCCTATGGCTACACCTTC. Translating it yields CASSEAGGQGPYGYTF.

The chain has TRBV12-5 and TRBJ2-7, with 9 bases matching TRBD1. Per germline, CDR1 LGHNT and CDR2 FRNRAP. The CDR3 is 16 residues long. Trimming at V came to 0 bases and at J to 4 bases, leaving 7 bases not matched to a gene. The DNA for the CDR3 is TGTGCTAGTGGTTTGGTACATGGGACAGGGCTGTACGAGCAGTACTTC. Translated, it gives CASGLVHGTGLYEQYF.

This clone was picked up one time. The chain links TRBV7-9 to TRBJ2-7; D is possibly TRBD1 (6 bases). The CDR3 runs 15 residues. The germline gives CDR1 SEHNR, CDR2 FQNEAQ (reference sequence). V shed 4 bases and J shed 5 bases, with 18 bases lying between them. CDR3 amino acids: CASSSQGSKVHEQYF. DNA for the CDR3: TGTGCCAGCAGCTCACAGGGAAGTAAGGTGCACGAGCAGTACTTC.

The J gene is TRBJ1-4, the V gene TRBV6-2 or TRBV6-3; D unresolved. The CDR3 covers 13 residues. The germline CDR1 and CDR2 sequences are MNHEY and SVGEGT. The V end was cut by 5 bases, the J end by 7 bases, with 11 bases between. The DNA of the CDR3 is TGTGCCAGCAGTACAATCCCTGTTGAAAAACTGTTTTTT. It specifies CASSTIPVEKLFF.

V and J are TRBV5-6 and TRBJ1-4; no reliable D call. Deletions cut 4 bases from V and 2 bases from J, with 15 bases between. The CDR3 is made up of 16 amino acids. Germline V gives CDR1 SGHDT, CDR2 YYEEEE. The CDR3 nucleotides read TGTGCCAGCAGCCATTGGATGGGGAGTACTAATGAAAAACTGTTTTTT. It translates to CASSHWMGSTNEKLFF.

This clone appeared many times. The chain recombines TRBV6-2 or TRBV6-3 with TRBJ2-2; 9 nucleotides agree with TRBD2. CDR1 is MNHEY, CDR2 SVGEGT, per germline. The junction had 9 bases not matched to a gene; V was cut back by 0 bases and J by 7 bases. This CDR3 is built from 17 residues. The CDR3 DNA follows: TGTGCCAGCAGTTACTCGCTCTCCCTAGCGGGGCGCGGGGAGCTGTTTTTT. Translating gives CASSYSLSLAGRGELFF.